This T cell receptor beta chain was retrieved from a study of shared clonotypes between healthy human individuals. Study-level findings and limits: Across a few donors, naive CD4 shared 5% to 5.5%, naive CD8 about 3.2%, memory CD4 roughly 2.2%, memory CD8 around 0.42%. How much donors shared clonotypes was expected to be affected by sequencing depth.

Under the authors' procedure: Quality scores were absent from the junction-only immunoSEQ sequences, so filtering differed. Sequencing used immunoSEQ multiplex PCR; TCRdb keeps in-frame clones, though not all of them. V and J calls and clone size are copied from that table; D and trimming were computed from the DNA. There are 950,000 to 1,100,000 clones in the sample; approximately 78% occur only once, and roughly 0.55% lies in the top ten. Germline V gene data show CDR1 as SGHRS and CDR2 as YFSETQ. The CDR3 sequence is 14 residues long. Deletions cut 1 base from V and 2 bases from J, with 4 bases between. Concerning this clone itself: Its antigen is as yet unknown.

This clonotype originated in a man aged 18 to 29 in good health. Some clones in this sample may be carry-over from other donors' samples. The sample was memory CD4+ T cells from PBMCs. Subset denoted: CD45RA-negative fraction. This chain uses TRBV5-1 with TRBJ2-6, with D unresolved. The CDR3 region is CASSLQAGANVLTF. CDR3 bases: TGCGCCAGCAGCTTGCAGGCTGGGGCCAACGTCCTGACTTTC.